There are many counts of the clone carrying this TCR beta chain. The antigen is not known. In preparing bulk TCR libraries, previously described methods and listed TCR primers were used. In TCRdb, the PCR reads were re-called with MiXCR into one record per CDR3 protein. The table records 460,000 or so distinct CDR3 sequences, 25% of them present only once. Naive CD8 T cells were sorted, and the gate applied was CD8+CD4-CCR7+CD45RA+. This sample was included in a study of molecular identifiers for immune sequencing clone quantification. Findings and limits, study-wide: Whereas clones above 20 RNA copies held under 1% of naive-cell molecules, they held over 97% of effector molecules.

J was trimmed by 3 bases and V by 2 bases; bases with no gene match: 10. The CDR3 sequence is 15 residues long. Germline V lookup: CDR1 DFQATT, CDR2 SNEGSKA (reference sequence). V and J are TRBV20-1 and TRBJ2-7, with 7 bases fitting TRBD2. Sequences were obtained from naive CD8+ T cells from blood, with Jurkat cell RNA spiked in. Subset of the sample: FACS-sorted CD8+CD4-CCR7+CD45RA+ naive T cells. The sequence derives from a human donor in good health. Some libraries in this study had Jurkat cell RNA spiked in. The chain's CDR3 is CSARPSGPGGYEQYF. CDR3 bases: TGCAGTGCTAGACCCTCCGGCCCGGGGGGCTACGAGCAGTACTTC.